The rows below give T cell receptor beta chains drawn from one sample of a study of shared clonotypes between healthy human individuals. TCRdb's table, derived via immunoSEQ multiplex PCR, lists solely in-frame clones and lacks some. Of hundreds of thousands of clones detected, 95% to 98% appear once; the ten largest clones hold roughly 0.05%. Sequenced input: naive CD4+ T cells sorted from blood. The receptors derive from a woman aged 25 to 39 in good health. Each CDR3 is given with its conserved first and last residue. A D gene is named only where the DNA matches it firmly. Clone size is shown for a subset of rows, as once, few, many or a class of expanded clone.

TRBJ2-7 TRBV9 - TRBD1 TGTGCCAGCAGCGTAGGGACGGGGACAGGGGTGTCTCACGAGCAGTACTTC CASSVGTGTGVSHEQYF
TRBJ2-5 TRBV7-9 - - TGTGCCAGCAGCTTAGTCGACGGTCAAGAGACCCAGTACTTC CASSLVDGQETQYF
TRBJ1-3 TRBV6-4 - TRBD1 TGTGCCAGCAGTTTACATGGACAGGGTACAGGAAACACCATATATTTT CASSLHGQGTGNTIYF
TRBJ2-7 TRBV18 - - TGTGCCAGCTCATCACAGGGTGGGGAGCAGTACTTC CASSSQGGEQYF
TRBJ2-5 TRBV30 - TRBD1 TGTGCCTGGAGGGGCCACAGGGGCTGGGAGACCCAGTACTTC CAWRGHRGWETQYF
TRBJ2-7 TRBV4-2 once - TGTGCCAGCAGCCAAGATAGGGGGGCTCCCGCCTACGAGCAGTACTTC CASSQDRGAPAYEQYF
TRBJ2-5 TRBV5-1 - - TGCGCCAGCAGCTCCAACCCGGAACAAGAGACCCAGTACTTC CASSSNPEQETQYF
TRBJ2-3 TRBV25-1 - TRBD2 TGTGCCAGCAGTGATCCTCGGGAGGGCTCAGATACGCAGTATTTT CASSDPREGSDTQYF
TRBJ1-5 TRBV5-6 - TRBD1 TGTGCCAGCAGCTTGTACAGGGGAGCCCGGGGTACTCAGCCCCAGCATTTT CASSLYRGARGTQPQHF
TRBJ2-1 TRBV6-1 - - TGTGCCAACTCTTGGACCGCTTTCCATCATGAGCAGTTCTTC CANSWTAFHHEQFF
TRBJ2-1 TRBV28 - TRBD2 TGTGCCAGCAGGGAGTCCGGGAGGGCTTTTCGGCAGTTCTTC CASRESGRAFRQFF
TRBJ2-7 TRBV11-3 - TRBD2 TGTGCCAGCAGCTTAGGGGGGACTAGCGGCTCACAGTACTTC CASSLGGTSGSQYF
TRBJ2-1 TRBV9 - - TGTGCCAGCAGCGTAGACTTGTACAATGAGCAGTTCTTC CASSVDLYNEQFF
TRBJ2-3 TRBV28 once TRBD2 TGTGCCAGCAGCGGACTAGCGGTCACAGATACGCAGTATTTT CASSGLAVTDTQYF
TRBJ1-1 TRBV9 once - TGTGCCAGCAGCGTTGGGGGGCCGAAGAACACTGAAGCTTTCTTT CASSVGGPKNTEAFF
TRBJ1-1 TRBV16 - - TGTGCCAGCAGCCAATCCTCAACCTACCCCACTGAAGCTTTCTTT CASSQSSTYPTEAFF
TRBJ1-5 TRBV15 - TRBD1 TGTGCCACCAGTAGAGGACAGGGGGCTAGGGTCCAGCCCCAGCATTTT CATSRGQGARVQPQHF
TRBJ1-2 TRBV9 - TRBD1 TGTGCCAGCAGACCGGGACAGGGGGTGGATGGCTACACCTTC CASRPGQGVDGYTF
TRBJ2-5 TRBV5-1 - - TGCGCCAGCAGCAGCGGTGGGACGGGCAACCAAGAGACCCAGTACTTC CASSSGGTGNQETQYF
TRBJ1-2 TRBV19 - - TGTGCCAGTAAGTCCCCCCGGGACGGATACTATGGCTACACCTTC CASKSPRDGYYGYTF
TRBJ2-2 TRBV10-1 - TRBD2 TGCGCCAGCAGTCCGGGACTAGCGATCACCGGGGAGCTGTTTTTT CASSPGLAITGELFF
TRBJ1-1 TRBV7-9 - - TGTGCCAGCAGCTCTCACCAGGCGAACACTGAAGCTTTCTTT CASSSHQANTEAFF